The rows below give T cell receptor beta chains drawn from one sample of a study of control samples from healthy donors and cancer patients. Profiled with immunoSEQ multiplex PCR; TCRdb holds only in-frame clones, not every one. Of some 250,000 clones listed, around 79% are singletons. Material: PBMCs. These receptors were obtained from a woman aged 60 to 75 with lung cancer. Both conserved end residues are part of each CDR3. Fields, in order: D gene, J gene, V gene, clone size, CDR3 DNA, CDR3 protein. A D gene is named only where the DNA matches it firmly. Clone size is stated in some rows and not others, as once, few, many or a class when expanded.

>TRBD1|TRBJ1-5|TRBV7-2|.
TGTGCCAGCAGCTTAGTGAGCAGGGGGGGATCCCAGCATTTT
CASSLVSRGGSQHF
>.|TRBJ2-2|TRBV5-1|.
TGCGCCAGCAGCTTGGAGGCGAACACCGGGGAGCTGTTTTTT
CASSLEANTGELFF
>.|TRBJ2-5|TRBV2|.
TGTGCCAGCAGTCAAGGACACGCAGAGACCCAGTACTTC
CASSQGHAETQYF
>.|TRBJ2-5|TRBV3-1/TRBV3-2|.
TGTGCCAGCAGCCTCCATGGGGAGACCCAGTACTTC
CASSLHGETQYF
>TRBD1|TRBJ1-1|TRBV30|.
TGTGCCTGGAGTGTAAACAGGGGGCGCGCTTTCTTT
CAWSVNRGRAFF
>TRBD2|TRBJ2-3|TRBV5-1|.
TGCGCCAGCAGCATCGGACTAGCGGGGGGAATATGGGATACGCAGTATTTT
CASSIGLAGGIWDTQYF
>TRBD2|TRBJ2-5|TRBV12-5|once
TGTGCTAGTGGTTTGGGGACTAGCGGGGGGGCGGAGACCCAGTACTTC
CASGLGTSGGAETQYF
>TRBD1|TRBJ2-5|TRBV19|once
TGTGCCACCTCCCAGGGGGTCCAAGAGACCCAGTACTTC
CATSQGVQETQYF
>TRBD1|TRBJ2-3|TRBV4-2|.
TGTGCCAGCAGCCGCTTTGAGCGGACGACAGGGGATACGCAGTATTTT
CASSRFERTTGDTQYF
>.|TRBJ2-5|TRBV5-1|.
TGCGCCAGCAGCTTGGCGGGACGGCCTGTGGAGACCCAGTACTTC
CASSLAGRPVETQYF
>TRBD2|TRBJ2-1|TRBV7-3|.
TGTGCCAGCAGCCTCCGGACTAGCGGGGCCAATGAGCAGTTCTTC
CASSLRTSGANEQFF
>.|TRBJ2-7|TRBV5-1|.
TGCGCCACCCGCCTCGATTACCTACTTACCTACGAGCAGTACTTC
CATRLDYLLTYEQYF